This paragraph covers one T cell receptor (beta chain) sequence. Its specificity is not known. These data are taken from a study of T-cell memory formation after mild COVID-19. On the study more broadly: In these data, TCR clusters were largely donor specific. Findings of the study overall: Contracting clones from day 15 to 85 had balanced CD4/CD8; later expanders favoured CD4+. Shrinking CD4+ clones resided mostly in CM and EM, and CD8+ ones in EMRA. SARS-CoV-2 specificity of second-wave clones peaking day 37 was unconfirmed.

Each CDR3 protein is one row after TCRdb ran MiXCR on the 5' RACE reads. The sample includes about 340,000 distinct CDR3 sequences, approximately 14% seen only once; the top ten take around 21%. The sample comprised PBMCs or a T cell subset sorted from them (not recorded which). The clonotype originates from a man aged 18 to 30 who had mild COVID-19 (a few samples of this study predate the infection). Cell type and time point are not known.

The CDR3 region is CSADPSRQPEAFF. DNA of the CDR3: TGCAGTGCTGACCCTTCCCGACAGCCTGAAGCTTTCTTT. The rearrangement uses TRBV20-1 and TRBJ1-1; maybe TRBD1 (5 bases). Germline assignment: CDR1 DFQATT and CDR2 SNEGSKA (reference sequence). The length of the CDR3 is 13 residues. The V gene lost 5 bases and the J gene lost 6 bases, with 16 bases spanning the gap.